This T cell receptor (beta chain) was documented in a study of OX40 agonist ivuxolimab in advanced cancers. Background on the study: An anti-OX40 (CD134) antibody with agonistic activity, ivuxolimab, was administered to patients. A mean age of 60 years, range about 20 to 79, was recorded, and 82.7% were male. Points from the study as a whole: With doses of 0.1 to 3.0 mg/kg, CD4+ and CD8+ blood T cells had undergone clonal expansion by week 6.

This clone was recorded once. Its specificity is unknown. The CDR3 loop spans 23 amino acids. Germline values: CDR1 SGHRS, CDR2 YFSETQ. The trim removed 0 bases at V and 2 bases at J, leaving 25 bases unmatched. Here immunoSEQ multiplex PCR was the method, and the copy in TCRdb shows in-frame clones only, minus some. This sample has approximately 40,000 clones; approximately 79% occur once, and the top ten carry about 8.1%. This specimen consisted of CD4+ or CD8+ T cells sorted from blood, obtained in a trial of the OX40 agonist ivuxolimab. The clonotype originates from an adult with an advanced solid tumor such as melanoma, head and neck, liver or kidney cancer. This sequence joins TRBV5-1 and TRBJ2-5; TRBD2 matches at 10 bases. CDR3 nucleotide sequence: TGCGCCAGCAGCTTGGGTACGGCATTATCTGGGGCTAGCGGGAGAGCTCCTCAAGAGACCCAGTACTTC. It translates to CASSLGTALSGASGRAPQETQYF.